This record covers a single T cell receptor (beta chain). Some clones are missing from TCRdb's copy, which holds only in-frame ones; the method was immunoSEQ multiplex PCR. This table has under 250,000 clones, around 82% appearing once. These data are taken from a study of blood T cell repertoires in COVID-19. Study information: PBMCs, B-cell-depleted T cells, or T cells provided the cDNA or gDNA that made up the material.

V dropped 4 bases and J dropped 1; count of bases not matched to a gene: 2. The CDR3 has 14 amino acids. CDR1 and CDR2 from the germline V gene are SGHRS and YFSETQ. The receptor's source is a woman between 65 and 79 years old with acute or convalescent COVID-19. Sequenced: peripheral blood. J is TRBJ2-3 and V is TRBV5-1, with 8 bases aligning to TRBD2. CDR3 residues: CASSRSGGTDTQYF. In DNA, the CDR3 is TGCGCCAGCAGCCGTAGCGGGGGCACAGATACGCAGTATTTT.